A single sample is the source of the 19 T cell receptor beta chains below, sequenced in a study of cytomegalovirus exposure and HLA in healthy donors. A multiplex PCR was run with 60 Vbeta primers and 13 Jbeta primers. Produced via immunoSEQ multiplex PCR; TCRdb's table is partial and in-frame only. Of 140,000 to 150,000 clones listed, approximately 80% are singletons. The sequenced material came from PBMCs. The receptors shown here come from a woman in her 40s in good health and CMV-seronegative.

Concerning this clone: Given the absence of the conserved phenylalanine or tryptophan at the CDR3 end, a read error is likely. No DNA is shown, since the ends of the CDR3 on it are uncertain; the CDR3 is the one TCRdb lists. V gene TRBV2 combines with J gene TRBJ1-6; TRBD1 is taken as the D call from the table, unchecked against the DNA. 10 amino acids form the CDR3, both terminal residues included. Germline V lookup: CDR1 SNHLY, CDR2 FYNNEI. The CDR3 region is CASSDRGPAI.

The CDR3 here is CASSLGLAGYLNEQFF. CDR3 DNA: TGTGCCAGCAGCCTAGGACTAGCGGGATATCTTAATGAGCAGTTCTTC. The chain employs TRBV4-2 and TRBJ2-1; 12 bases map to TRBD2. The CDR3 loop spans 16 amino acids. The germline V gene encodes CDR1 LGHNA and CDR2 YNFKEQ. V gave up 4 bases and J gave up 7 bases; unmatched junction bases: 8.

The rearrangement joins TRBV21-1 to TRBJ2-2; TRBD2 is the table's D call and was not checked against the DNA. TRBV21-1 is given as a pseudogene. The CDR3 runs 16 residues. This CDR3 is CASSKKALIPRGELFF. The CDR3 DNA is TGTGCCAGCAGCAAAAAGGCGCTGATTCCGCGGGGGGAGCTGTTTTTT.

The V gene is TRBV6-1, the J gene TRBJ2-1; tentatively, D is TRBD2 (5 bases). Trimming stripped 5 bases from V and 8 bases from J, with 7 bases between. Germline V CDR1 and CDR2: MNHNS, SASEGT. CDR3 length: 11 residues. The CDR3, as DNA: TGTGCCAGCAGTTTGAGGGATGAGCAGTTCTTC. Its translation is CASSLRDEQFF.

The rearrangement joins TRBV4-1 to TRBJ1-3; TRBD1 agrees at 7 bases. Germline CDR1 reads MGHRA; CDR2 reads YSYEKL. Trimming removed 5 bases from V and 2 bases from J; junction bases left unmatched: 6. The CDR3 has 15 amino acids. Here the CDR3 reads CASSIRDSAGNTIYF. In nucleotides, the CDR3 is TGCGCCAGCAGCATCCGGGACAGCGCTGGAAACACCATATATTTT.

The CDR3 coding sequence is TGCAGCGTGGAACAGGGGTCTGGGGCACCCCTCCACTTT. It yields the protein CSVEQGSGAPLHF. V usage is TRBV29-1 and J usage is TRBJ1-6; 7 bases line up with TRBD1. The trim removed 6 bases at V and 11 bases at J, leaving 10 bases unmatched. CDR3 length: 13 amino acids. Per germline, CDR1 SQVTM and CDR2 ANQGSEA.

The rearrangement links TRBV6-5 to TRBJ1-5; D is uncertain. The CDR3 length is 13 residues. The V end lost 2 bases, the J end lost 9 bases, and 11 bases lay between the germline ends. Germline lookup yields CDR1 MNHEY and CDR2 SVGAGI. The CDR3 coding sequence is TGTGCCAGCAGTTACCTATACTCGAGGCCCCAGCATTTT. Its protein product is CASSYLYSRPQHF.

This clone was found a few times. The gene calls are TRBV7-6 and TRBJ2-2; TRBD2 is a possible D gene (6 bases). Germline CDR1 SGHVS, CDR2 FNYEAQ. The CDR3 has 16 amino acids. Trimming pared 5 bases from V and 1 base from J, leaving 14 bases between. CDR3 residues: CASSPQAGWNTGELFF. CDR3 coding DNA: TGTGCCAGCAGCCCGCAGGCGGGGTGGAACACCGGGGAGCTGTTTTTT.

The rearrangement links TRBV18 to TRBJ2-7; the match to TRBD1 covers 7 bases. The V gene end was trimmed by 2 bases and the J gene end by 6 bases; junction bases not matched to a gene: 7. This CDR3 comprises 14 residues. Germline assignment: CDR1 KGHSH and CDR2 LQKENI. For the CDR3, the DNA is TGTGCCAGCTCACCAAGGGGGCAGGGTTCCGAGCAGTACTTC. Its translation: CASSPRGQGSEQYF.

This clone was observed a few times. The V call is TRBV28, the J call TRBJ2-7, with D perhaps TRBD2 (5 bases). There are 15 residues in the CDR3. With 5 bases removed from V and 1 base from J, the gap between germline ends came to 15 bases. The germline gives CDR1 MDHEN, CDR2 SYDVKM. The CDR3 sequence is CASSQGFGVSYEQYF. The CDR3 DNA reads as TGTGCCAGCAGTCAAGGTTTCGGGGTGTCCTACGAGCAGTACTTC.

The V call is TRBV4-1, the J call TRBJ1-1; D remains ambiguous. The V and J ends lost 0 bases and 0 bases respectively, with 8 bases between them. This CDR3 is built from 15 residues. Germline V gives CDR1 MGHRA, CDR2 YSYEKL. CDR3 in amino acids: CASSQEPTLNTEAFF. CDR3 DNA sequence: TGCGCCAGCAGCCAAGAGCCGACACTGAACACTGAAGCTTTCTTT.

This clone was found once. The V call is TRBV28, the J call TRBJ2-3, with unresolved D. The CDR3 covers 15 residues. The germline V and J ends were trimmed by 3 bases and 0 bases, with 10 bases remaining between them. Germline V gives CDR1 MDHEN, CDR2 SYDVKM. The CDR3: CASSFIKHSTDTQYF. In nucleotides, the CDR3 is TGTGCCAGCAGTTTCATAAAACATAGCACAGATACGCAGTATTTT.

The chain recombines TRBV5-1 with TRBJ2-1, with TRBD2 matching 8 bases. Germline CDR1 reads SGHRS; CDR2 reads YFSETQ. The CDR3 is made up of 17 amino acids. The trim removed 0 bases at V and 4 bases at J, leaving 9 bases unmatched. CDR3 in amino acids: CASSLDGGGGGYNEQFF. The CDR3 nucleotides read TGCGCCAGCAGCTTGGACGGGGGGGGCGGGGGGTACAATGAGCAGTTCTTC.

J is TRBJ2-3 and V is TRBV9, with TRBD2 matching 7 bases. The CDR3 has 16 amino acids. With V trimmed by 4 bases and J by 2 bases, 10 bases remained unmatched. Looked up from germline, CDR1 is SGDLS and CDR2 is YYNGEE. The CDR3 nucleotides are TGTGCCAGCAGCATCCGGGGGGACCCTTCCACAGATACGCAGTATTTT. Amino acids: CASSIRGDPSTDTQYF.

Only a few counts were recorded for this clone. This chain connects TRBV4-2 to TRBJ1-3; D is undetermined. There are 16 residues in the CDR3. Germline V gives CDR1 LGHNA, CDR2 YNFKEQ. The V end was cut by 6 bases, the J end by 0 bases, with 15 bases between. DNA of the CDR3: TGTGCCAGCAGACAATACCCCGCAGTCTCTGGAAACACCATATATTTT. Protein sequence: CASRQYPAVSGNTIYF.

The V call is TRBV7-6, the J call TRBJ2-7; TRBD1 matches 8 bases. The CDR3 has 15 amino acids. Germline lookup yields CDR1 SGHVS and CDR2 FNYEAQ. Trimming at V came to 2 bases and at J to 2 bases, leaving 5 bases not matched to a gene. CDR3 bases: TGTGCCAGCAGCTTATTGGCAGGGGGCCCCTACGAGCAGTACTTC. This sequence encodes CASSLLAGGPYEQYF.

The chain recombines TRBV5-1 with TRBJ2-5; 14 bases fit TRBD2. The CDR3 spans 17 residues. V lost 4 bases, J lost 4 bases, and 9 bases stayed unmatched. CDR1 SGHRS and CDR2 YFSETQ come from the germline V gene. In DNA, the CDR3 is TGCGCCAGCAGCGCCTGGACTAGCGGGAGGTCCTCAGAGACCCAGTACTTC. It is translated as CASSAWTSGRSSETQYF.

This clone was counted between two and nine times. Compared with germline, one end of the junction differs, possibly owing to a read error. The rearrangement uses TRBV28 and TRBJ2-7; tentative D call: TRBD2 (7 bases). Per germline, CDR1 MDHEN and CDR2 SYDVKM. This CDR3 region has 12 residues. The CDR3 nucleotides read TGTGCCAGCAGTCCCCCAAGGGGGGGGTTACACTTC. It codes for CASSPPRGGLHF.

The chain couples TRBV5-1 to TRBJ2-3; D unclear. This CDR3 is built from 16 residues. Trimming removed 3 bases from V and 6 bases from J, with 20 bases in between. The V gene's germline CDR1 is SGHRS and CDR2 YFSETQ. This CDR3 reads CASSSRLDPIFDTQYF. The CDR3 coding sequence is TGCGCCAGCAGCTCTAGATTAGACCCCATATTCGATACGCAGTATTTT.